This T cell receptor beta chain appears in the sequencing data of a study of T cell responses to AZD1222 COVID-19 vaccine. On the study more broadly: Second-dose groups at about 4 or about 12 weeks were pooled.

Profiling relied on immunoSEQ multiplex PCR, and the TCRdb table lists in-frame clones only, not all of them. This table has roughly 110,000 clones, about 90% appearing once. CDR1 is MNHEY, CDR2 SVGAGI, per germline. V gave up 10 bases and J gave up 4 bases; unmatched junction bases: 9. This CDR3 is 14 amino acids long. Study results and caveats: Nearly half of unique spike-specific TCRs reportedly avoided B.1.351 and B.1.1.7 mutated regions. A rise in Spike-specific TCR breadth and depth followed two AZD1222 doses. Clonal diversity may have been underestimated, and the donors were mostly white British, with more females than males.

Concerning this clone itself: Its antigen is not known.

The TCR comes from an adult in good health. The source was peripheral blood, collected on day 0 of AZD1222 vaccination. The V gene is TRBV6-5, the J gene TRBJ2-7; TRBD1 matches at 11 bases. CDR3 DNA sequence: TGTGCCACCGGACAGGGGGCGACCTGGTACGAGCAGTACTTC. Translation gives CATGQGATWYEQYF.